The 29 T cell receptor beta chains below all came from one sample that was sequenced in a study of blood T cell repertoires in COVID-19. TCRdb keeps only in-frame clones here, not all; method: immunoSEQ multiplex PCR. The sample lists 90,000 to 120,000 clones; around nine tenths were seen once. Sequenced input: peripheral blood. The receptors originated from a human donor in a cohort sampled during active COVID-19.

The CDR3 DNA reads as TGTGCCAGCAGCTCGAACCACGGTGCCTACGAGCAGTACTTC. Its translation: CASSSNHGAYEQYF. This rearrangement joins TRBV7-2 to TRBJ2-7; D remains ambiguous. V gave up 4 bases and J gave up 2 bases, with 12 bases separating them. The CDR3 consists of 14 residues. CDR1 and CDR2 from the germline V gene are SGHTA and FQGNSA. Full variable domain (remainder filled in from reference TRBV7-2 and TRBJ2-7): GAGVSQSPSNKVTEKGKDVELRCDPISGHTALYWYRQSLGQGLEFLIYFQGNSAPDKSGLPSDRFSAERTGGSVSTLTIQRTQQEDSAVYLCASSSNHGAYEQYFGPGTRLTVT.

This sequence joins TRBV15 and TRBJ2-1, with a tentative D call TRBD1 (5 bases). CDR3 size: 13 residues. Trimming removed 4 bases from V and 3 bases from J, with 7 bases in between. CDR1 LNHNV and CDR2 YYDKDF come from the germline V gene (reference sequence). In nucleotides, the CDR3 is TGTGCCACCAGCACAGGGAACTACAATGAGCAGTTCTTC. Translated, it gives CATSTGNYNEQFF.

This clone was counted a few times. The chain joins TRBV2 to TRBJ2-1; 14 bases align to TRBD2. Germline-derived CDR1 and CDR2 are SNHLY and FYNNEI. V lost 4 bases, J lost 7 bases, and 12 bases stayed unmatched. This CDR3 is built from 18 residues. Here the CDR3 DNA reads TGTGCCAGCAGTGTCGCCTCTACGGGACTAGCGGGGGTAAATGAGCAGTTCTTC. Protein sequence: CASSVASTGLAGVNEQFF.

This chain uses TRBV7-9 with TRBJ2-7; D remains unclear. The CDR3 runs 13 residues. V dropped 1 base and J dropped 2 bases, with 6 bases sitting between them. The germline gives CDR1 SEHNR, CDR2 FQNEAQ (reference sequence). The CDR3 sequence: CASSLDYPYEQYF. The DNA for the CDR3 is TGTGCCAGCAGCTTAGACTACCCCTACGAGCAGTACTTC. Full variable domain (missing parts from reference TRBV7-9 and TRBJ2-7): DTGVSQNPRHKITKRGQNVTFRCDPISEHNRLYWYRQTLGQGPEFLTYFQNEAQLEKSRLLSDRFSAERPKGSFSTLEIQRTEQGDSAMYLCASSLDYPYEQYFGPGTRLTVT.

V and J are TRBV4-3 and TRBJ2-2, with 7 positions matching TRBD1. This CDR3 spans 17 amino acids. Germline V gives CDR1 LGHNA, CDR2 YSLEER. With V trimmed by 4 bases and J by 6 bases, 14 bases remained unmatched. The CDR3 region is CASSLGSVTGYPGELFF. The CDR3 bases are TGCGCCAGCAGCCTGGGAAGCGTGACAGGGTATCCCGGGGAGCTGTTTTTT.

V usage is TRBV9 and J usage is TRBJ2-3, with D uncertain. With 1 base removed from V and 0 bases from J, the gap between germline ends came to 12 bases. The CDR3 runs 16 residues. CDR1 and CDR2 from the germline V gene are SGDLS and YYNGEE. CDR3 protein: CASSVIQSSSTDTQYF. The CDR3 DNA reads TGTGCCAGCAGCGTAATACAGTCCTCTAGCACAGATACGCAGTATTTT.

V is TRBV12-3 or TRBV12-4 and J is TRBJ1-1; no definite D call. V was trimmed by 9 bases and J by 1 base, leaving 12 bases between them. The CDR3 runs to 13 residues. CDR3 protein: CASSVAGNTEAFF. In DNA, the CDR3 is TGTGCCAGTAGTGTGGCAGGGAACACTGAAGCTTTCTTT.

The chain joins TRBV9 to TRBJ1-1; D gene ambiguous. Trimming stripped 0 bases from V and 1 base from J, with 10 bases between. Germline V CDR1 and CDR2: SGDLS, YYNGEE. The CDR3 sequence is 15 residues long. CDR3 loop: CASSVGGNKNTEAFF. The CDR3 DNA is TGTGCCAGCAGCGTAGGAGGGAATAAGAACACTGAAGCTTTCTTT.

CDR3 sequence: CAWGTGTGDDTQYF. The CDR3 DNA sequence: TGTGCCTGGGGAACCGGGACAGGGGATGATACGCAGTATTTT. V is TRBV30 and J is TRBJ2-3, with 10 bases identical to TRBD1. J lost 6 bases, V lost 5 bases, and 8 bases had no gene match. The length of the CDR3 is 14 residues. Germline values: CDR1 GTSNPN, CDR2 SVGIG (reference sequence).

CDR3: CATSELGAGGPETQYF. CDR3 coding DNA: TGTGCCACCAGTGAATTAGGAGCGGGGGGCCCGGAGACCCAGTACTTC. V gene TRBV24-1 combines with J gene TRBJ2-5; TRBD2 aligns across 9 bases. Germline CDR1 and CDR2: KGHDR and SFDVKD. V was clipped by 4 bases and J by 5 bases; unmatched bases: 10. The CDR3 is 16 residues long.

J is TRBJ1-2 and V is TRBV11-2, with 7 bases lining up with TRBD1. J gave up 8 bases and V 2 bases, and 2 bases lay outside the gene matches. This CDR3 is 12 amino acids long. In germline, CDR1 is SGHAT, CDR2 FQNNGV. The CDR3 DNA reads TGTGCCAGCAGCTTACAGGGGGAAGGCTACACCTTC. Protein product: CASSLQGEGYTF.

The V and J genes are TRBV6-4 and TRBJ2-3; TRBD2 aligns across 13 bases. CDR3 length equals 15 residues. CDR1 is MRHNA, CDR2 SNTAGT, per germline. With 2 bases clipped from V and 4 bases from J, the junction kept 0 bases outside the gene matches. CDR3 region: CASSDGLAGADTQYF. As DNA, the CDR3 is TGTGCCAGCAGTGACGGACTAGCGGGAGCAGATACGCAGTATTTT.

This chain links TRBV4-3 with TRBJ2-1, with 9 positions matching TRBD1. CDR3 size: 14 residues. Trimming removed 8 bases from V and 2 bases from J; junction bases left unmatched: 4. Germline CDR1 is LGHNA and CDR2 is YSLEER. The CDR3 region is CASGWDRAYNEQFF. In DNA, the CDR3 is TGCGCCAGCGGCTGGGACAGGGCCTACAATGAGCAGTTCTTC.

This sequence joins TRBV5-4 and TRBJ2-1; 7 bases line up with TRBD2. This CDR3 comprises 18 residues. Trimming at V came to 2 bases and at J to 2 bases, leaving 13 bases not matched to a gene. Germline-derived CDR1 and CDR2 are SGHNT and YYREEE (reference sequence). DNA for the CDR3: TGTGCCAGCAGCTTCTTTGCGGGAGTAGAATTTGCCTACAATGAGCAGTTCTTC. Its protein product is CASSFFAGVEFAYNEQFF.

The chain links TRBV5-6 to TRBJ1-3; no firm D call. V gave up 1 base and J gave up 0 bases, with 11 bases separating them. Germline V gene data show CDR1 as SGHDT and CDR2 as YYEEEE. This CDR3 is 16 amino acids long. Written as DNA, the CDR3 is TGTGCCAGCAGCTTGCTAACGGGGAACTCTGGAAACACCATATATTTT. As protein: CASSLLTGNSGNTIYF.

The chain has TRBV3-1 (or the pseudogene TRBV3-2) and TRBJ2-2, with 12 positions matching TRBD2. CDR1 and CDR2 (germline): LGHDT, YNNKEL (reference sequence). The CDR3 has 16 amino acids. The V and J ends lost 1 base and 7 bases, in that order; junction bases with no gene match: 4. As DNA, the CDR3 is TGTGCCAGCAGCCAAGGACTAGCGGGAGTGTTCGGGGAGCTGTTTTTT. Amino acids: CASSQGLAGVFGELFF.

The chain combines TRBV5-1 with TRBJ2-3; 9 bases map to TRBD2. The CDR3 consists of 15 residues. Germline CDR1 SGHRS, CDR2 YFSETQ. V lost 2 bases to trimming and J lost 0 bases; unmatched junction nucleotides: 1. In nucleotides, the CDR3 is TGCGCCAGCAGCTTAACTAGCGGGAGCACAGATACGCAGTATTTT. Encoded protein: CASSLTSGSTDTQYF.

The chain is built from TRBV11-1 and TRBJ2-2; maybe TRBD2 (6 bases). Trimming stripped 9 bases from V and 3 bases from J, with 17 bases between. This CDR3 has 15 amino acids. Looked up from germline, CDR1 is SGHAT and CDR2 is FQDESV (reference sequence). The DNA of the CDR3 is TGTGCCAGTCAAGGCGGGGTAATAGACACCGGGGAGCTGTTTTTT. Its translation is CASQGGVIDTGELFF. The whole variable domain, remainder taken from reference TRBV11-1 and TRBJ2-2, is EAEVAQSPRYKITEKSQAVAFWCDPISGHATLYWYRQILGQGPELLVQFQDESVVDDSQLPKDRFSAERLKGVDSTLKIQPAELGDSAMYLCASQGGVIDTGELFFGEGSRLTVL.

This chain uses TRBV7-9 with TRBJ2-2; the match to TRBD2 covers 7 bases. In germline, CDR1 is SEHNR, CDR2 FQNEAQ (reference sequence). Trimming cost V 4 bases and J 2 bases; bases outside gene matches: 7. CDR3 length: 16 amino acids. CDR3 DNA: TGTGCCAGCAGCTCCCCACTAGCGCCCAACACCGGGGAGCTGTTTTTT. This gives the protein CASSSPLAPNTGELFF.

This clone was recorded once. V and J are TRBV6-1 and TRBJ2-5; D is possibly TRBD1 (6 bases). The V gene's germline CDR1 is MNHNS and CDR2 SASEGT. This CDR3 is 17 amino acids long. The germline V and J ends were trimmed by 2 bases and 5 bases, with 21 bases remaining between them. Written as DNA, the CDR3 is TGTGCCAGCAGTGAACGGCCCACTATCTTAACAGGGGAGACCCAGTACTTC. Protein sequence: CASSERPTILTGETQYF.

This clone has just a few counts. In DNA form, the CDR3 reads TGTGCCAGCAGTTTACGAGCAGGGATGAATTCACCCCTCCACTTT. Translating gives CASSLRAGMNSPLHF. The chain combines TRBV27 with TRBJ1-6, with TRBD1 as a possible D gene (5 bases). Germline values: CDR1 MNHEY, CDR2 SMNVEV (reference sequence). The CDR3 loop spans 15 amino acids. V lost 2 bases, J lost 7 bases, and 12 bases lay in between.

The rearrangement links TRBV6-4 to TRBJ2-4; 7 nucleotides align to TRBD1. The V and J ends lost 3 bases and 4 bases, in that order; junction bases with no gene match: 15. This CDR3 has 18 residues. Germline assignment: CDR1 MRHNA and CDR2 SNTAGT. DNA of the CDR3: TGTGCCAGCAGTGATGGAGACAGGGATTCGACAATAAAAAACATTCAGTACTTC. Residues: CASSDGDRDSTIKNIQYF.

With respect to this clone: The junction and the germline gene differ at one end; a read error may be behind it. This chain links TRBV29-1 with TRBJ2-7; D could derive from TRBD1 or TRBD2 (6 bases each). CDR3 size: 15 residues. CDR1 SQVTM and CDR2 ANQGSEA come from the germline V gene. Written as DNA, the CDR3 is TGCAGCGTCGAAGGGGGGCCTATGGGCTCCTACGAGCAGTACTTC. Encoded protein: CSVEGGPMGSYEQYF.

The chain couples TRBV11-2 to TRBJ2-3, with 7 bases lining up with TRBD2. The germline CDR1 and CDR2 sequences are SGHAT and FQNNGV. The CDR3 consists of 16 residues. V lost 4 bases and J lost 1; bases outside the gene matches: 8. The CDR3 here is CASSSGRGGRTDTQYF. Written as DNA, the CDR3 is TGTGCCAGCAGCTCCGGTCGCGGGGGACGCACAGATACGCAGTATTTT.

J is TRBJ2-1 and V is TRBV7-8, with 7 bases fitting TRBD2. The CDR3 runs 14 residues. Trimming took 0 bases from V and 8 from J; bases not matched to a gene: 4. Germline lookup yields CDR1 SGHVS and CDR2 FQNEAQ. The CDR3 DNA reads TGTGCCAGCAGCTTAGCGCGGGGGAGGGATGAGCAGTTCTTC. It yields the protein CASSLARGRDEQFF.

The chain has TRBV5-3 and TRBJ2-1, with D perhaps matching TRBD2 (6 bases). TRBV5-3 is given ORF status, its function remaining uncertain. The CDR3 has 17 residues. Between the trimmed V and J ends, which lost 4 bases and 4 bases, there was a span of 21 bases. Written as DNA, the CDR3 is TGTGCCAGAAGCCCGGGGCCCGCGGGACCAGAATACAATGAGCAGTTCTTC. This encodes CARSPGPAGPEYNEQFF.

V and J are TRBV28 and TRBJ1-5; D gene unclear. Germline V gene data show CDR1 as MDHEN and CDR2 as SYDVKM. Trimming cost V 8 bases and J 8 bases, with 16 bases left between them. CDR3 length equals 13 residues. The CDR3, as DNA: TGTGCCAGCCTAGCGAGGCGAATGGAGCCCCAGCATTTT. It specifies CASLARRMEPQHF.

The gene calls are TRBV5-4 and TRBJ1-1; D not certain. The V and J ends lost 0 bases and 8 bases respectively, with 14 bases between them. Looked up from germline, CDR1 is SGHNT and CDR2 is YYREEE (reference sequence). The CDR3 spans 14 residues. The CDR3 bases are TGTGCCAGCAGCTTGGTTCCTAACGCAGGAGAAGCTTTCTTT. The encoded protein is CASSLVPNAGEAFF. Drawing the rest from reference TRBV5-4 and TRBJ1-1, the complete variable domain is ETGVTQSPTHLIKTRGQQVTLRCSSQSGHNTVSWYQQALGQGPQFIFQYYREEENGRGNFPPRFSGLQFPNYSSELNVNALELDDSALYLCASSLVPNAGEAFFGQGTRLTVV.

The gene calls are TRBV9 and TRBJ1-3, with D unclear. The V end was cut by 5 bases, the J end by 0 bases, with 9 bases between. The CDR3 covers 14 residues. Germline V gives CDR1 SGDLS, CDR2 YYNGEE. The CDR3 DNA reads as TGTGCCAGCAGTCCCCCGGGCTCTGGAAACACCATATATTTT. This codes for CASSPPGSGNTIYF.